The T cell receptor (beta chain) under discussion was sequenced for a study of blood T cell repertoires in COVID-19. On the study more broadly: The samples span acute and convalescent COVID-19 from the United States, Italy and Spain. In each case, the material was cDNA or gDNA derived from T cells, B-cell-depleted T cells, or PBMCs.

Followed over time, Seattle patients had been enrolled while infection was active. The germline CDR1 and CDR2 sequences are LNHDA and SQIVND (reference sequence). Between the trimmed V and J ends, which lost 3 bases and 0 bases, there was a span of 8 bases. The CDR3 is 14 amino acids. As handled by the study authors: It was from reference gene primer amplification that nucleated cell counts were estimated. The table came from immunoSEQ multiplex PCR; TCRdb's copy has only in-frame clones and leaves some out. From that table come the V and J calls and clone size; the DNA was used to work out D and trimming. The repertoire holds about 100,000 clones, with roughly 79% as singletons.

This receptor was obtained from a man at least 80 years old with COVID-19, enrolled during active disease. Material for sequencing was peripheral blood. This sequence joins TRBV19 and TRBJ1-1, with unresolved D. The CDR3 nucleotides read TGTGCCAGTAGTATCGCCACGGTGAACACTGAAGCTTTCTTT. This codes for CASSIATVNTEAFF. Complete variable domain (other parts from reference TRBV19 and TRBJ1-1): DGGITQSPKYLFRKEGQNVTLSCEQNLNHDAMYWYRQDPGQGLRLIYYSQIVNDFQKGDIAEGYSVSREKKESFPLTVTSAQKNPTAFYLCASSIATVNTEAFFGQGTRLTVV.